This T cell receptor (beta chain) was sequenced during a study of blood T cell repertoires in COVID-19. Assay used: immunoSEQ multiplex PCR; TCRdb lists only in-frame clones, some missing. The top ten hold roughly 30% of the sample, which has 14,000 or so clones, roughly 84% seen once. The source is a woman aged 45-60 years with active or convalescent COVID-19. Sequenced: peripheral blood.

CDR3: CASSLATPGSYGYTF. Here the CDR3 DNA reads TGCGCCAGCAGCTTGGCCACACCAGGGTCCTATGGCTACACCTTC. This chain uses TRBV5-1 with TRBJ1-2; a possible D gene is TRBD1 (5 bases). Germline lookup yields CDR1 SGHRS and CDR2 YFSETQ. The V and J ends lost 0 bases and 4 bases respectively, with 13 bases between them. This CDR3 has 15 residues.